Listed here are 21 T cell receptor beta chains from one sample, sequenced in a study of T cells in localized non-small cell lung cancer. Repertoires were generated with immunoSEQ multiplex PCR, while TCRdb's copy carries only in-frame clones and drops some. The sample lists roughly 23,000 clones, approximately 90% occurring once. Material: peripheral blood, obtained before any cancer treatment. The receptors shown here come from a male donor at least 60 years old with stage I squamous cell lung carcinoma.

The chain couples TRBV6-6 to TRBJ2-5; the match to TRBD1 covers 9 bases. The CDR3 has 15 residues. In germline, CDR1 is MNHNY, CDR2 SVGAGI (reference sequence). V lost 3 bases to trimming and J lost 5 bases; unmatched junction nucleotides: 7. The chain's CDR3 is CASSYRGQGAETQYF. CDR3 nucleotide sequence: TGTGCCAGCAGTTATAGGGGACAGGGCGCCGAGACCCAGTACTTC.

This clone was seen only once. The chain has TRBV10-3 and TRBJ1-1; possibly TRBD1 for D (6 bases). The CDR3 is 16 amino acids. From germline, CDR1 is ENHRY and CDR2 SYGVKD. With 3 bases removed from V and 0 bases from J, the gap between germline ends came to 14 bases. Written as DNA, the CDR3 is TGTGCCATCAGTGAATCCGGGACACCAATGAACACTGAAGCTTTCTTT. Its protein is CAISESGTPMNTEAFF.

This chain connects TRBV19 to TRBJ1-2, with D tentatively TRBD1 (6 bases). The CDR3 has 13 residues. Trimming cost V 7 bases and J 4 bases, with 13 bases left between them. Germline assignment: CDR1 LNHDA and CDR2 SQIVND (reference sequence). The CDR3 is CASTSGTSYGYTF. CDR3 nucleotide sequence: TGTGCCAGTACCTCCGGGACAAGCTATGGCTACACCTTC.

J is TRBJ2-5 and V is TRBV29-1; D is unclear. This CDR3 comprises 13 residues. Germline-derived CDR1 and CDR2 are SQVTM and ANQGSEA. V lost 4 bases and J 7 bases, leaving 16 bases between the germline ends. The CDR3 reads CSVAEDPTRTQYF. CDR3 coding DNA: TGCAGCGTTGCTGAGGACCCCACGCGGACCCAGTACTTC.

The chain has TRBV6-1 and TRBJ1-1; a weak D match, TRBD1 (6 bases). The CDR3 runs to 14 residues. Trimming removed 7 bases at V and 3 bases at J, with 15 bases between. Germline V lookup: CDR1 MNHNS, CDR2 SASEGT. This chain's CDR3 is CASKGGPIYTEAFF. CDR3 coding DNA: TGTGCCAGCAAGGGGGGGCCGATTTACACTGAAGCTTTCTTT.

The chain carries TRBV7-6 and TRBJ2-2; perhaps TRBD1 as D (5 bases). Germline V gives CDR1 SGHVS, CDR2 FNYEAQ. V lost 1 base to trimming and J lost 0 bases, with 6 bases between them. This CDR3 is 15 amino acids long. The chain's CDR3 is CASSLVTANTGELFF. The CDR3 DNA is TGTGCCAGCAGCTTAGTGACAGCGAACACCGGGGAGCTGTTTTTT.

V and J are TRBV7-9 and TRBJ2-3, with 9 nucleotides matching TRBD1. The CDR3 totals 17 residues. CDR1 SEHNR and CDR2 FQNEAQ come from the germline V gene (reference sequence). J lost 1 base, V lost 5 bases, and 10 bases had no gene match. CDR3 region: CASSPATGGRGTDTQYF. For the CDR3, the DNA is TGTGCCAGCAGCCCGGCGACAGGGGGTCGGGGCACAGATACGCAGTATTTT.

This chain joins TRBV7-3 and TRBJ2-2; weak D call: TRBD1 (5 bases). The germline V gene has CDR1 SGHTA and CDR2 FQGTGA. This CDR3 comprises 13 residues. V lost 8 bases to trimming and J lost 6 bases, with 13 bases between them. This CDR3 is CASGQTGPGELFF. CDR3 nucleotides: TGTGCCAGCGGACAAACAGGCCCCGGGGAGCTGTTTTTT.

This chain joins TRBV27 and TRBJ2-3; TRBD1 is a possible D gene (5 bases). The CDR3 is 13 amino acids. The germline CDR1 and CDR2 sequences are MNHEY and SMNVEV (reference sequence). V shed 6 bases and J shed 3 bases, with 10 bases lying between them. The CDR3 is CASRLSGTDTQYF. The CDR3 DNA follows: TGTGCCAGCAGACTATCAGGGACAGATACGCAGTATTTT.

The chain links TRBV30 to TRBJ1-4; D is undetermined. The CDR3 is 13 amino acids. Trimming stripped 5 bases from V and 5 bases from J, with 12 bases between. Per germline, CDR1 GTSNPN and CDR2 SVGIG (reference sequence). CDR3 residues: CAWGNRGNEKLFF. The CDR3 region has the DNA TGTGCCTGGGGCAATAGAGGGAATGAAAAACTGTTTTTT.

This chain's CDR3 is CASSLAVRETQYF. CDR3 DNA sequence: TGTGCCAGCAGCTTGGCGGTAAGGGAGACCCAGTACTTC. This chain links TRBV7-3 with TRBJ2-5; D gene unclear. Per germline, CDR1 SGHTA and CDR2 FQGTGA. Trimming removed 3 bases from V and 5 bases from J, with 10 bases in between. This CDR3 has 13 amino acids.

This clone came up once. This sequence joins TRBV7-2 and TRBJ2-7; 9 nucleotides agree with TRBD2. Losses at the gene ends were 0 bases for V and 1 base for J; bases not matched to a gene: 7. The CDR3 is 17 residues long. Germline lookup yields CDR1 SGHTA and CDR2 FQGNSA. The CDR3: CASSLALAGSVSYEQYF. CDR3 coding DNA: TGTGCCAGCAGCTTAGCCCTAGCGGGGAGCGTTTCCTACGAGCAGTACTTC.

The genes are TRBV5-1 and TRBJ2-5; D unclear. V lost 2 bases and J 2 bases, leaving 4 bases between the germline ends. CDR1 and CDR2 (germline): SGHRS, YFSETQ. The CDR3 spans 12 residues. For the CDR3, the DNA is TGCGCCAGCAGCTTCGGGCAAGAGACCCAGTACTTC. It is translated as CASSFGQETQYF.

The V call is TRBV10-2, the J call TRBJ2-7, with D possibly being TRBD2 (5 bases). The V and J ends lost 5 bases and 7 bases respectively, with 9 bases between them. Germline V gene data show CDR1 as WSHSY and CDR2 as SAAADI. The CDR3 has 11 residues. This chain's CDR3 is CASSQREEQYF. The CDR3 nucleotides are TGCGCCAGCAGTCAGAGGGAAGAGCAGTACTTC.

For the CDR3, the DNA is TGTGCCTGGAGCCAAGGAGGGAGCGGAAACACCATATATTTT. This codes for CAWSQGGSGNTIYF. V and J are TRBV30 and TRBJ1-3; D is unresolved. CDR3 length equals 14 residues. V was pared by 3 bases and J by 4 bases, with 13 bases between. CDR1 and CDR2 from the germline V gene are GTSNPN and SVGIG (reference sequence).

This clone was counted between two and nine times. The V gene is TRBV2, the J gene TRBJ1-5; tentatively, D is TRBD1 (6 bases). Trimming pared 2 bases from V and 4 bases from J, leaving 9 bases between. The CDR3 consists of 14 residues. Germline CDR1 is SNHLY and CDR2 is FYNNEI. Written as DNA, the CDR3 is TGTGCCAGCAGTGAACAGGGGAGTAATCAGCCCCAGCATTTT. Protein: CASSEQGSNQPQHF.

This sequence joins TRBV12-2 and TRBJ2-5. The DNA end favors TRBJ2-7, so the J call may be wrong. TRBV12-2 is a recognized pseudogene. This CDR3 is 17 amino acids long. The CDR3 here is CASRLSVRQTKAYEQYF. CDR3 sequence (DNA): TGTGCAAGTCGCTTAAGTGTAAGGCAGACCAAGGCCTACGAGCAGTACTTC.

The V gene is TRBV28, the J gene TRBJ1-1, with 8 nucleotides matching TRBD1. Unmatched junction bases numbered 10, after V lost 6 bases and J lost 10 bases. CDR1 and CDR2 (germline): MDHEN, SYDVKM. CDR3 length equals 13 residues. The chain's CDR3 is CASRPPQGARAFF. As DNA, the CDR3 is TGTGCCAGCAGGCCTCCTCAGGGGGCCAGAGCTTTCTTT. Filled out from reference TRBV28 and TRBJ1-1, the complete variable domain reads DVKVTQSSRYLVKRTGEKVFLECVQDMDHENMFWYRQDPGLGLRLIYFSYDVKMKEKGDIPEGYSVSREKKERFSLILESASTNQTSMYLCASRPPQGARAFFGQGTRLTVV.

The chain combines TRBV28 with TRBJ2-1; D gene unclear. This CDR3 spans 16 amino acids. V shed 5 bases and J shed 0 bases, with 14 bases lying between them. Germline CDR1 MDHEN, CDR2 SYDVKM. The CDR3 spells CASSDIRRRSYNEQFF. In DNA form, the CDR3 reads TGTGCCAGCAGTGATATAAGGCGGCGCTCCTACAATGAGCAGTTCTTC.

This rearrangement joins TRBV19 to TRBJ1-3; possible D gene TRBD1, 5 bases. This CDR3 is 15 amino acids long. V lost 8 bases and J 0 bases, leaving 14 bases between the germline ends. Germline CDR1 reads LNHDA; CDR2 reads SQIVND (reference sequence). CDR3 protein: CASCETDSSGNTIYF. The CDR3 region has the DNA TGTGCCAGTTGCGAGACAGATAGCTCTGGAAACACCATATATTTT.

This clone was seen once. The CDR3 reads CASSGSGTVNTEAFF. CDR3 in DNA: TGTGCCAGCAGCGGATCCGGGACGGTGAACACTGAAGCTTTCTTT. V gene TRBV11-1 combines with J gene TRBJ1-1; D is perhaps TRBD1 (5 bases). Germline CDR1 and CDR2: SGHAT and FQDESV (reference sequence). CDR3 length: 15 amino acids. V was cut by 5 bases and J by 0 bases, with 13 bases left in between.